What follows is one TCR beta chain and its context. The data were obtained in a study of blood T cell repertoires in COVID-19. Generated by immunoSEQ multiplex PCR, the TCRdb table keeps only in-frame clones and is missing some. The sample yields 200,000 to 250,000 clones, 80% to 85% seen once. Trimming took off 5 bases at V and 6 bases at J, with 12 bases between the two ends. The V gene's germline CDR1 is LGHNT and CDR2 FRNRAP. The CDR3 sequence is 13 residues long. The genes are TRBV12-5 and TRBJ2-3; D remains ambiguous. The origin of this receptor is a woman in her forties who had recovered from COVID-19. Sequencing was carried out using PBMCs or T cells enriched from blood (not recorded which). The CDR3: CASGLRDWDTQYF. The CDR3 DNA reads TGTGCTAGTGGTCTGAGAGACTGGGATACGCAGTATTTT.